The TCR beta chain described here comes from a study of blood T cell repertoires in COVID-19. In the study's own analysis: Amplifying reference gene primers gave estimates of nucleated cell counts. Some clones are missing from TCRdb's copy, which holds only in-frame ones; the method was immunoSEQ multiplex PCR. The DNA gave D and trimming, while V, J and clone size come from that table. This table holds just over 150,000 clones, roughly 88% found once. CDR1 and CDR2 from the germline V gene are SQVTM and ANQGSEA. The V gene lost 2 bases and the J gene lost 7 bases, with 17 bases spanning the gap. This CDR3 is built from 14 residues. Cohorts were assigned according to the clinical history that participants reported.

The origin of this receptor is a woman between 50 and 59 years old who had recovered from COVID-19. This chain uses TRBV29-1 with TRBJ2-5, with D unresolved. The sample was PBMCs or T cells enriched from blood (not recorded which). DNA of the CDR3: TGCAGCGTTGAACCCCCAATCGATTCAGGGACCCAGTACTTC. Amino acids: CSVEPPIDSGTQYF.